Detailed here is one T cell receptor (beta chain). With 5 bases removed from V and 4 bases from J, the gap between germline ends came to 8 bases. This CDR3 region has 12 residues. Germline V CDR1 and CDR2: SGHAT, FQNNGV. The data were obtained in a study of blood T cell repertoires in COVID-19. Here immunoSEQ multiplex PCR was the method, and the copy in TCRdb shows in-frame clones only, minus some. Here the sample spans some 100,000 clones, more than 85% being singletons. The rearrangement joins TRBV11-2 to TRBJ1-1; no firm D call. Source material: peripheral blood. The sequence derives from a man in his 60s with acute or convalescent COVID-19. This CDR3 is CASSPLSTEAFF. DNA of the CDR3: TGTGCCAGCAGCCCCCTATCCACTGAAGCTTTCTTT. Based on the CDR3 plus reference TRBV11-2 and TRBJ1-1, the full variable domain is EAGVAQSPRYKIIEKRQSVAFWCNPISGHATLYWYQQILGQGPKLLIQFQNNGVVDDSQLPKDRFSAERLKGVDSTLKIQPAKLEDSAVYLCASSPLSTEAFFGQGTRLTVV.